The next 10 T cell receptor beta chains were all read from a single sample in a study of graft-versus-host responses after intestinal transplantation. Libraries were prepared by immunoSEQ multiplex PCR; TCRdb keeps only in-frame clonotypes and omits some of them. The sample holds around 38,000 clones; around 83% are singletons and the top ten take under 4%. The material sequenced was PBMCs, taken about 160 weeks after transplant. The source of these receptors is a human patient who received an intestinal transplant, so some T cells may come from the graft donor.

This clone was observed once. This chain joins TRBV6-5 and TRBJ2-5; 11 bases agree with TRBD2. The J call is uncertain, as TRBJ2-7 better fits the DNA end. The germline gives CDR1 MNHEY, CDR2 SVGAGI. The CDR3 sequence is 16 residues long. The CDR3 here is CASSYLTSGSRVEQYF. The DNA for the CDR3 is TGTGCCAGCAGTTATCTCACTAGCGGGAGTCGGGTCGAGCAGTACTTC.

This clone was counted a single time. The J gene is TRBJ2-1, the V gene TRBV11-3; 7 nucleotides match TRBD1. In germline, CDR1 is SGHNT, CDR2 YENEEA. V lost 5 bases, J lost 8 bases, and 9 bases stayed unmatched. The CDR3 extends over 14 amino acids. The CDR3 here is CASSVRQGSDEQFF. CDR3 coding DNA: TGTGCCAGCAGCGTAAGACAGGGATCGGATGAGCAGTTCTTC.

The rearrangement uses TRBV5-1 and TRBJ2-5; D is uncertain. The CDR3 totals 15 residues. Per germline, CDR1 SGHRS and CDR2 YFSETQ. V was trimmed by 7 bases and J by 5 bases, leaving 21 bases between them. The DNA for the CDR3 is TGCGCCAGCGGCCTCCCGGGTTCAATTTTCGAGACCCAGTACTTC. Protein: CASGLPGSIFETQYF. Looking up the rest from reference TRBV5-1 and TRBJ2-5 gives the full variable domain: KAGVTQTPRYLIKTRGQQVTLSCSPISGHRSVSWYQQTPGQGLQFLFEYFSETQRNKGNFPGRFSGRQFSNSRSEMNVSTLELGDSALYLCASGLPGSIFETQYFGPGTRLLVL.

This clone was picked up one time. This chain joins TRBV5-6 and TRBJ2-1, with TRBD2 matching over 7 bases. CDR3 length: 16 amino acids. The germline gives CDR1 SGHDT, CDR2 YYEEEE. Trimming removed 0 bases from V and 4 bases from J; junction bases left unmatched: 7. As DNA, the CDR3 is TGTGCCAGCAGCTTGGCCCTGAGCGGGGAATACAATGAGCAGTTCTTC. This translates into CASSLALSGEYNEQFF.

The CDR3 reads CASSAMRTDSPLHF. DNA of the CDR3: TGTGCCAGCAGCGCCATGAGGACAGACTCACCCCTCCACTTT. The gene calls are TRBV9 and TRBJ1-6; a weak D match, TRBD1 (6 bases). Trimming took 3 bases from V and 10 from J, leaving 14 bases between them. This CDR3 has 14 residues. CDR1 and CDR2 from the germline V gene are SGDLS and YYNGEE. The full variable domain, in which reference TRBV9 and TRBJ1-6 provide the parts outside the CDR3, is DSGVTQTPKHLITATGQRVTLRCSPRSGDLSVYWYQQSLDQGLQFLIQYYNGEERAKGNILERFSAQQFPDLHSELNLSSLELGDSALYFCASSAMRTDSPLHFGNGTRLTVT.

J is TRBJ1-1 and V is TRBV5-1, with 7 bases fitting TRBD1. Germline V gene lookup returns CDR1 SGHRS and CDR2 YFSETQ. Losses at the gene ends were 4 bases for V and 4 bases for J; bases not matched to a gene: 1. This CDR3 contains 12 residues. The CDR3 nucleotides are TGCGCCAGCAGCAGGGGGCGCACTGAAGCTTTCTTT. It is translated as CASSRGRTEAFF.

This chain joins TRBV11-3 and TRBJ2-5; D is possibly TRBD1 (5 bases). V was shortened by 5 bases and J by 5 bases, with 9 bases between the two germline ends. The CDR3 runs 12 residues. Germline lookup yields CDR1 SGHNT and CDR2 YENEEA. CDR3 DNA: TGTGCCAGCAGCACCAGGGATGAGACCCAGTACTTC. The encoded protein is CASSTRDETQYF.

The V and J genes are TRBV27 and TRBJ2-7; a possible D gene is TRBD2 (6 bases). Looked up from germline, CDR1 is MNHEY and CDR2 is SMNVEV (reference sequence). V was shortened by 6 bases and J by 0 bases, with 12 bases between the two germline ends. The CDR3 spans 14 residues. This chain's CDR3 is CASRNIGGSYEQYF. The CDR3 DNA reads as TGTGCCAGCAGGAACATCGGGGGCTCCTACGAGCAGTACTTC.

The rearrangement uses TRBV29-1 and TRBJ2-7; TRBD2 is a possible D gene (5 bases). The CDR3 contains 12 residues. Trimming removed 4 bases from V and 5 bases from J, with 12 bases in between. Germline CDR1 SQVTM, CDR2 ANQGSEA. In DNA, the CDR3 is TGCAGCGTTGTCACAGACGGGGACGAGCAGTACTTC. It is translated as CSVVTDGDEQYF.

The V and J genes are TRBV19 and TRBJ1-5; a weak D match, TRBD1 (5 bases). CDR1 and CDR2 (germline): LNHDA, SQIVND (reference sequence). V was trimmed by 3 bases and J by 5 bases, leaving 11 bases between them. This CDR3 contains 14 residues. CDR3 nucleotides: TGTGCCAGTAGTATCGCAGGGCTCCATCAGCCCCAGCATTTT. Its protein product is CASSIAGLHQPQHF.